Listed below are T cell receptor beta chains from one sample, sequenced in a study of Siglec-9 on CD8 T cells in melanoma. Profiling relied on immunoSEQ multiplex PCR, and the TCRdb table lists in-frame clones only, not all of them. The repertoire has 25,000 to 30,000 clones, about 80% of them found once; the top ten carry 5.8%. Sequencing was performed on Siglec-9- CD8+ T cells sorted from blood. These receptors originate from a human donor in good health. Both conserved end residues are part of each CDR3. A D gene is named only where the DNA matches it firmly. Clone size is not always given. Where it is, it says once, few, many or a class for expanded clones.

j_call clone_size d_call v_call cdr3_length cdr3_nt cdr3_aa
TRBJ1-5 . TRBD1 TRBV6-1 13 TGTGCCAGCAGCCCAGGGGGCGTACAGCCCCAGCATTTT CASSPGGVQPQHF
TRBJ2-3 . TRBD2 TRBV5-5 18 TGTGCCAGCAGCGTTCGACCGGGACTAGCGGGAGAGACGCGTACGCAGTATTTT CASSVRPGLAGETRTQYF
TRBJ2-3 . . TRBV5-4 12 TGTGCCAGCAGCTCCCTCACAGATACGCAGTATTTT CASSSLTDTQYF
TRBJ2-2 . . TRBV6-1 11 TGTGCCAGCAGTGCCCCTTGGGAGCTGTTTTTT CASSAPWELFF
TRBJ2-3 . TRBD1 TRBV27 16 TGTGCCAGCAGTTTATCCCGGGACAGGGGGCTCGATACGCAGTATTTT CASSLSRDRGLDTQYF
TRBJ2-7 . TRBD1 TRBV27 14 TGTGCCAGCAGGAACCGGGACAGATCCTACGAGCAGTACTTC CASRNRDRSYEQYF
TRBJ1-1 few . TRBV5-4 12 TGTGCCAGCAGACCCCCCTATGGTGAAGCTTTCTTT CASRPPYGEAFF
TRBJ1-1 few . TRBV19 12 TGTGCCAGCCGACCAGGAGACACTGAAGCTTTCTTT CASRPGDTEAFF
TRBJ2-3 . TRBD2 TRBV7-9 14 TGTGCCAGCGAGCGGGGGGGACTAGTAGATACGCAGTATTTT CASERGGLVDTQYF
TRBJ1-1 . . TRBV28 15 TGTGCCAGCAGTTTCCGTTCGAGGGGGGACACTGAAGCTTTCTTT CASSFRSRGDTEAFF
TRBJ1-3 . . TRBV6-1 18 TGTGCCAGCAGTGAAGCGACCTATAGGGACACTGCTGGAAACACCATATATTTT CASSEATYRDTAGNTIYF
TRBJ2-3 . . TRBV27 13 TGTGCCAGCGGCCGCGGGGGCACAGATACGCAGTATTTT CASGRGGTDTQYF
TRBJ1-2 . . TRBV9 13 TGTGCCAGCAGCTTAGACCAGGTGTTCGGCTACACCTTC CASSLDQVFGYTF
TRBJ2-7 . . TRBV27 14 TGTGCCAGCAGCACAGGGACGGCATCCTACGAGCAGTACTTC CASSTGTASYEQYF
TRBJ1-2 . . TRBV6-4 14 TGTGCCGGTACGTCCGGGGGCGAGCACTATGGCTACACCTTC CAGTSGGEHYGYTF
TRBJ2-2 . TRBD1 TRBV6-1 17 TGTGCCAGCAGTGAAGGGGTCCGGGACAGGGGTTCCGGGGAGCTGTTTTTT CASSEGVRDRGSGELFF
TRBJ1-2 . . TRBV4-1 14 TGCGCCAGCAGCCAAGAGCCAGGCGACTATGGCTACACCTTC CASSQEPGDYGYTF
TRBJ2-1 . . TRBV19 11 TGTGCCAGTAGTATAGCGGGAGCGCAGTTCTTC CASSIAGAQFF
TRBJ2-1 . . TRBV27 13 TGTGCCAGCACCAAGAGCTCCTACAATGAGCAGTTCTTC CASTKSSYNEQFF
TRBJ1-2 . . TRBV27 15 TGTGCCAGCAGTTTTCGGGGGGCGTCCCTCTATGGCTACACCTTC CASSFRGASLYGYTF
TRBJ1-1 . . TRBV25-1 14 TGTGCCAGCAGTGAAAGGGGGGGTAGGGCTGAAGCTTTCTTT CASSERGGRAEAFF
TRBJ2-7 . . TRBV27 13 TGTGCCAGCAGCCGGGACATTAAGTACGAGCAGTACTTC CASSRDIKYEQYF
TRBJ2-7 . . TRBV6-5 11 TGTGCCAGCAGGACACACTACGAGCAGTACTTC CASRTHYEQYF